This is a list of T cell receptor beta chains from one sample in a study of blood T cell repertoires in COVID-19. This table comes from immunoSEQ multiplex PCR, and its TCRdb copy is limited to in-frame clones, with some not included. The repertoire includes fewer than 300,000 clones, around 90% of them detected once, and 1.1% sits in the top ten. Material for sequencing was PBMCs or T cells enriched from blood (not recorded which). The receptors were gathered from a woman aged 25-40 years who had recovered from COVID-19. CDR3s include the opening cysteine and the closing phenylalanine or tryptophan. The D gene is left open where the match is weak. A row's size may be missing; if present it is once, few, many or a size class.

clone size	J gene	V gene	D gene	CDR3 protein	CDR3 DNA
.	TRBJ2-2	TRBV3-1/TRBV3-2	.	CASSQTGGRELFF	TGTGCCAGCAGCCAGACAGGCGGCCGGGAGCTGTTTTTT
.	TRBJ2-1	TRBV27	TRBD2	CASSLGTSGYNEQFF	TGTGCCAGCAGCCTAGGGACTAGCGGGTACAATGAGCAGTTCTTC
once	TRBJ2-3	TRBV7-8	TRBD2	CASSPLGEGPPDTQYF	TGTGCCAGCAGCCCTCTCGGGGAGGGCCCTCCAGATACGCAGTATTTT
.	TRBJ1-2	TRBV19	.	CASSTTDRSYGYTF	TGTGCCAGTAGTACTACGGACAGATCCTATGGCTACACCTTC
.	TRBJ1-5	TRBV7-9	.	CATGDGGNQPQHF	TGTGCTACGGGAGACGGCGGCAATCAGCCCCAGCATTTT
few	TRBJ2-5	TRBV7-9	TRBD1	CASSAGQGETQYF	TGTGCCAGCAGCGCCGGACAGGGAGAGACCCAGTACTTC
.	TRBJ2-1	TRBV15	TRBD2	CATSVGGSSYNEQFF	TGTGCCACCAGCGTGGGGGGGAGCTCCTACAATGAGCAGTTCTTC
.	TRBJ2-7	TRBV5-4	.	CASSLVPAGGSYEQYF	TGTGCCAGCAGCTTGGTGCCCGCGGGTGGCTCCTACGAGCAGTACTTC
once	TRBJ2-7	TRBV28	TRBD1	CASSRQGSYEQYF	TGTGCCAGCAGCAGACAGGGATCCTACGAGCAGTACTTC
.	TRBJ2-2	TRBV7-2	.	CASSWTNTGELFF	TGTGCCAGCAGCTGGACAAACACCGGGGAGCTGTTTTTT
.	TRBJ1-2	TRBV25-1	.	CASSEWGESGYTF	TGTGCCAGCAGTGAATGGGGGGAGAGCGGCTACACCTTC
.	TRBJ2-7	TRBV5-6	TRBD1	CASRAGTGVYEQYF	TGTGCCAGCAGGGCCGGGACAGGGGTCTACGAGCAGTACTTC
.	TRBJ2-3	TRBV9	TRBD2	CASSTTSGTSTDTQYF	TGTGCCAGCAGCACAACTAGCGGAACTAGCACAGATACGCAGTATTTT
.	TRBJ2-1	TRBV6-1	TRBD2	CASSAGLAGGQDEQFF	TGTGCCAGCAGTGCCGGCCTAGCGGGAGGCCAGGATGAGCAGTTCTTC
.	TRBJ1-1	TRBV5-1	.	CASSPLQGTGNTEAFF	TGCGCCAGCAGCCCCTTACAGGGAACAGGGAACACTGAAGCTTTCTTT
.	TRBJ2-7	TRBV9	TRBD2	CASSVAPSGRTSSYEQYF	TGTGCCAGCAGCGTAGCGCCTAGCGGGAGGACTAGCTCCTACGAGCAGTACTTC
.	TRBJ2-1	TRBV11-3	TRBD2	CASSLRTSGKYNEQFF	TGTGCCAGCAGCCTTCGGACTAGCGGGAAATACAATGAGCAGTTCTTC
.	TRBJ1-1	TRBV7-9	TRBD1	CASSYGQGPAFF	TGTGCCAGCAGCTACGGACAGGGTCCGGCTTTCTTT
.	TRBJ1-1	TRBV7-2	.	CASSSSIMNTEAFF	TGTGCCAGCAGCTCCAGTATCATGAACACTGAAGCTTTCTTT
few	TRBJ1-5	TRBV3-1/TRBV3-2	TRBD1	CASSQGGQGGQPQHF	TGTGCCAGCAGCCAAGGGGGACAGGGGGGACAGCCCCAGCATTTT
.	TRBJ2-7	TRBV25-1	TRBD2	CASSLTSSYEQYF	TGTGCCAGCAGTCTGACTAGCAGCTACGAGCAGTACTTC
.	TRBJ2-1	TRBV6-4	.	CASSDSGELNEQFF	TGTGCCAGCAGTGACTCCGGAGAGCTCAATGAGCAGTTCTTC
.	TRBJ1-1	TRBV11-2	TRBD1	CASKGGTGRTEAFF	TGTGCCAGCAAGGGAGGGACAGGGCGAACTGAAGCTTTCTTT
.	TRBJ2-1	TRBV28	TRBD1	CASSFIRGPLPGQGSYNEQFF	TGTGCCAGCAGTTTTATAAGGGGACCCTTACCGGGACAGGGATCCTACAATGAGCAGTTCTTC
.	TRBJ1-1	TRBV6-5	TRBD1	CASSSPGQARPEAFF	TGTGCCAGCAGTTCCCCGGGACAGGCTAGGCCTGAAGCTTTCTTT
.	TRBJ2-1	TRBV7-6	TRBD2	CASSSQILAGGLGNEQFF	TGTGCCAGCAGCTCTCAGATACTAGCGGGAGGGCTAGGGAATGAGCAGTTCTTC
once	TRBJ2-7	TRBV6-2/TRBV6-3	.	CASSYGSSPYEQYF	TGTGCCAGCAGTTACGGCAGTTCGCCCTACGAGCAGTACTTC
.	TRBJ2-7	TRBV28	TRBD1	CASSLLGTGGYEQYF	TGTGCCAGCAGTTTATTAGGGACAGGCGGATACGAGCAGTACTTC
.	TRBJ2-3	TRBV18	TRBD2	CASSPLAGVSTDTQYF	TGTGCCAGCTCACCCCTAGCGGGAGTGAGCACAGATACGCAGTATTTT
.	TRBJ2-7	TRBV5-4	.	CASSLVGDEQYF	TGTGCCAGCAGCTTGGTAGGGGACGAGCAGTACTTC
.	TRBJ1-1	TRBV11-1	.	CASSSTWGVTEAFF	TGTGCCAGCAGCTCCACGTGGGGAGTCACTGAAGCTTTCTTT
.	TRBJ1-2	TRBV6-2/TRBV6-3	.	CASSYEGGDYYGYTF	TGTGCCAGCAGTTACGAGGGAGGAGATTACTATGGCTACACCTTC
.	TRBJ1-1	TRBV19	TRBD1	CASSRDRGHTEAFF	TGTGCCAGTAGTAGGGACAGGGGGCATACTGAAGCTTTCTTT
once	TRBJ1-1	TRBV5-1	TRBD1	CASRGYQGVGTEAFF	TGCGCCAGCAGGGGTTATCAGGGGGTCGGCACTGAAGCTTTCTTT
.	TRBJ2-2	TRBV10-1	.	CASSGSLGERSANTGELFF	TGCGCCAGCAGTGGATCCCTCGGGGAGCGCAGCGCGAACACCGGGGAGCTGTTTTTT
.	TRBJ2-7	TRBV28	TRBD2	CASRPGLAGNEQYF	TGTGCCAGCAGGCCAGGACTAGCGGGAAACGAGCAGTACTTC
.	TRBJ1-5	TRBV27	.	CASSLTGENQPQHF	TGTGCCAGCAGTTTAACTGGGGAGAATCAGCCCCAGCATTTT
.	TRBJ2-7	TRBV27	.	CASSPLHGVAAYEQYF	TGTGCCAGCAGTCCGCTACACGGGGTCGCGGCCTACGAGCAGTACTTC
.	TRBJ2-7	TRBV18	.	CASSPITREQYF	TGTGCCAGCTCACCAATTACGCGGGAGCAGTACTTC
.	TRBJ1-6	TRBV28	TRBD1	CASSLGQGGNSPLHF	TGTGCCAGCAGTCTAGGACAGGGAGGGAATTCACCCCTCCACTTT
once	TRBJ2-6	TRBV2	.	CASSETGSYGANVLTF	TGTGCCAGCAGTGAAACAGGGTCTTATGGGGCCAACGTCCTGACTTTC
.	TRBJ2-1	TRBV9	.	CASSDESPEQFF	TGTGCCAGCAGCGATGAGTCGCCCGAGCAGTTCTTC
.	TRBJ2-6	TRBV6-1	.	CASSAGGGRNSGANVLTF	TGTGCCAGCAGTGCTGGTGGCGGGCGGAACTCTGGGGCCAACGTCCTGACTTTC
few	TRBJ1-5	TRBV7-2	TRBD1	CASSPGGWQPQHF	TGTGCCAGCAGCCCAGGGGGCTGGCAGCCCCAGCATTTT
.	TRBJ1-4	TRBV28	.	CASTAGTINEKLFF	TGTGCCAGCACCGCCGGGACTATTAATGAAAAACTGTTTTTT
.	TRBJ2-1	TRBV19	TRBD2	CASSIGLAGGGEQFF	TGTGCCAGTAGTATAGGGCTAGCGGGAGGGGGGGAGCAGTTCTTC
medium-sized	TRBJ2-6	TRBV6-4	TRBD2	CASTNGGAGANVLTF	TGTGCCAGCACCAACGGGGGGGCTGGGGCCAACGTCCTGACTTTC
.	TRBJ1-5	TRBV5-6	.	CASSLQQINQPQHF	TGTGCCAGCAGCTTACAGCAGATTAATCAGCCCCAGCATTTT
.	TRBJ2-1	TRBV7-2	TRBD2	CASRLAGKVDEQFF	TGTGCCAGTCGACTAGCGGGAAAGGTAGATGAGCAGTTCTTC
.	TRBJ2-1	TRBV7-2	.	CASSRLANNEQFF	TGTGCCAGCAGCCGCCTAGCGAACAATGAGCAGTTCTTC
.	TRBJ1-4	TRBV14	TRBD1	CASSRMGQGTEKLFF	TGTGCCAGCAGCCGAATGGGACAGGGAACTGAAAAACTGTTTTTT
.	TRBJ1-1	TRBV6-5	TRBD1	CANGQGGMNTEAFF	TGTGCCAACGGACAGGGAGGGATGAACACTGAAGCTTTCTTT